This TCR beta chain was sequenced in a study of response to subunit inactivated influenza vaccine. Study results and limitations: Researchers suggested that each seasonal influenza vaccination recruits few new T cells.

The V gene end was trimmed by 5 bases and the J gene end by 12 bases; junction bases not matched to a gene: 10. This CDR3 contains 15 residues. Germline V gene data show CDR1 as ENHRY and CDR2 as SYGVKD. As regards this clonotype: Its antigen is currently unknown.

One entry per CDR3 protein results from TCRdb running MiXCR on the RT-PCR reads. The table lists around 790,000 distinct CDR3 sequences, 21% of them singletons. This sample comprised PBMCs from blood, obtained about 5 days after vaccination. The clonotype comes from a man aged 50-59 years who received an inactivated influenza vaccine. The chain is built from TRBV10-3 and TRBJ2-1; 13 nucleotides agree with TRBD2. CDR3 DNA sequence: TGTGCCATCAGTCCCGGGACTAGCGGGACCGCAGGGCAGTTCTTC. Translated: CAISPGTSGTAGQFF.